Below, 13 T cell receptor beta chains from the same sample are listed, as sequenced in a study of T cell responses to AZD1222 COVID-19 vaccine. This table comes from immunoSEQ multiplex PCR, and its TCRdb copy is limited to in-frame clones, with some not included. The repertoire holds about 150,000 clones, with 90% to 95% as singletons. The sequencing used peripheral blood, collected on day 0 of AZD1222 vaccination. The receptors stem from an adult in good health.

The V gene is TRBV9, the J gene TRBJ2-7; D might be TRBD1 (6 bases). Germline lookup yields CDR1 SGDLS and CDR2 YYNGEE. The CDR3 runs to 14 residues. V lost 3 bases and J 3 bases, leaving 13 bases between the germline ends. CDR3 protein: CASSEGDRIYEQYF. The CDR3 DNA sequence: TGTGCCAGCAGCGAGGGGGACCGGATCTACGAGCAGTACTTC.

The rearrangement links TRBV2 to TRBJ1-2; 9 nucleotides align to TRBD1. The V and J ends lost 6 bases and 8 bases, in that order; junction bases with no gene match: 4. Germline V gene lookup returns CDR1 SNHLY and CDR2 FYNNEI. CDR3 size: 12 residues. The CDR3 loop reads CASRGDREGYTF. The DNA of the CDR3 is TGTGCCAGCAGAGGGGACAGGGAGGGCTACACCTTC.

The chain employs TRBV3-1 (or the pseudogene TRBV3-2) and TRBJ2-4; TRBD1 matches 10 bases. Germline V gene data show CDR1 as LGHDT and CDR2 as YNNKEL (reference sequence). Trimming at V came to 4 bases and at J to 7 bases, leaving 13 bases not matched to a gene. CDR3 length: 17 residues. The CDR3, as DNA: TGTGCCAGCAGCCGTCGGGACAGGGGATCTTGGTTGAACATTCAGTACTTC. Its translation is CASSRRDRGSWLNIQYF.

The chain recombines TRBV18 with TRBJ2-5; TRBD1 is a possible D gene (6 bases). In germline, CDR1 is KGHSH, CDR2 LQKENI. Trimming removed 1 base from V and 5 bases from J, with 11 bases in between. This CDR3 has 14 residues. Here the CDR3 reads CASSPRQGPETQYF. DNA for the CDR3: TGTGCCAGCTCACCACGGCAGGGGCCGGAGACCCAGTACTTC. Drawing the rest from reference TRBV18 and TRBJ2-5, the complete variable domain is NAGVMQNPRHLVRRRGQEARLRCSPMKGHSHVYWYRQLPEEGLKFMVYLQKENIIDESGMPKERFSAEFPKEGPSILRIQQVVRGDSAAYFCASSPRQGPETQYFGPGTRLLVL.

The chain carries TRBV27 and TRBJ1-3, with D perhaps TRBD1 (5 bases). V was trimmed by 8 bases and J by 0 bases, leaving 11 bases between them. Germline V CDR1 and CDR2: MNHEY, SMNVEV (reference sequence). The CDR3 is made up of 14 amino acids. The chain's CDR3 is CASPSRGSGNTIYF. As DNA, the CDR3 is TGTGCCAGCCCTTCGAGGGGCTCTGGAAACACCATATATTTT.

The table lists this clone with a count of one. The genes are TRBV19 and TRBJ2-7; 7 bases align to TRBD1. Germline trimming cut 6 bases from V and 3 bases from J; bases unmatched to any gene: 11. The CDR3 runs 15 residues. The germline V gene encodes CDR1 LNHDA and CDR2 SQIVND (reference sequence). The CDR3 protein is CASSQDRAVNYEQYF. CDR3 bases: TGTGCCAGTAGCCAAGACAGGGCGGTGAACTACGAGCAGTACTTC.

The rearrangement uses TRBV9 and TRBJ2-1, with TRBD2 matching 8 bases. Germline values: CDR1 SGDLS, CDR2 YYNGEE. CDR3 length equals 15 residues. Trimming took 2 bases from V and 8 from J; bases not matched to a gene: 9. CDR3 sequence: CASSVFGGVRDEQFF. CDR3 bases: TGTGCCAGCAGCGTTTTCGGGGGGGTTAGAGATGAGCAGTTCTTC.

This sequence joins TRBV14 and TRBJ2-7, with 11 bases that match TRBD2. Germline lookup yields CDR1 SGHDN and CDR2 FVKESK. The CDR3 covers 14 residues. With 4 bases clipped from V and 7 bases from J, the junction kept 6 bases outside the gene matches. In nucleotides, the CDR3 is TGTGCCAGCAGCCTAGGGACTAGCGGTGCTGAGCAGTACTTC. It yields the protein CASSLGTSGAEQYF. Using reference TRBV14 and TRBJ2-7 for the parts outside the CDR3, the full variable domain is EAGVTQFPSHSVIEKGQTVTLRCDPISGHDNLYWYRRVMGKEIKFLLHFVKESKQDESGMPNNRFLAERTGGTYSTLKVQPAELEDSGVYFCASSLGTSGAEQYFGPGTRLTVT.

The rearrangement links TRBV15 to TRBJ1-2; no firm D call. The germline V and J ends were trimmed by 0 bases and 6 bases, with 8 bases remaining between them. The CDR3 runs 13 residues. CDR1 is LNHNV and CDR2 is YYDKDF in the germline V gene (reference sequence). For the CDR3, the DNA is TGTGCCACCAGCAGAGACCGGGAGGATGGCTACACCTTC. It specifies CATSRDREDGYTF.

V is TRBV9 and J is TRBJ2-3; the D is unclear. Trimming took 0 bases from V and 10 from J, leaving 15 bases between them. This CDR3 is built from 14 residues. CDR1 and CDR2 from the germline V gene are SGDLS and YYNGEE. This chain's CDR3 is CASSVVGSRAAQYF. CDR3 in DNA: TGTGCCAGCAGCGTAGTGGGCTCCCGGGCGGCGCAGTATTTT.

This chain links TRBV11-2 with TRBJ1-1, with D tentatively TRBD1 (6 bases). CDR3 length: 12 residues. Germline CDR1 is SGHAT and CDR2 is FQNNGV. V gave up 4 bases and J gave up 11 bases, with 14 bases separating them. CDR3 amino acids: CASSYQTGTAFF. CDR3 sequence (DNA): TGTGCCAGCAGCTACCAAACAGGGACCGCTTTCTTT.

The CDR3 spells CSASGQSNTGELFF. DNA for the CDR3: TGCAGCGCCTCGGGACAGTCGAACACCGGGGAGCTGTTTTTT. The rearrangement links TRBV29-1 to TRBJ2-2, with TRBD1 matching over 7 bases. V was clipped by 7 bases and J by 0 bases; unmatched bases: 5. The length of the CDR3 is 14 residues. Germline CDR1 SQVTM, CDR2 ANQGSEA.

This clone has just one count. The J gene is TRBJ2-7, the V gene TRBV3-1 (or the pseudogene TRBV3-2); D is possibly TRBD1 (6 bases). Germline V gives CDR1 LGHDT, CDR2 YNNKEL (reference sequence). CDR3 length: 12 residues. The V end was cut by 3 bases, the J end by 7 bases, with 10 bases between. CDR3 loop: CASSHGRGEQYF. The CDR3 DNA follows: TGTGCCAGCAGCCATGGCAGGGGTGAGCAGTACTTC.